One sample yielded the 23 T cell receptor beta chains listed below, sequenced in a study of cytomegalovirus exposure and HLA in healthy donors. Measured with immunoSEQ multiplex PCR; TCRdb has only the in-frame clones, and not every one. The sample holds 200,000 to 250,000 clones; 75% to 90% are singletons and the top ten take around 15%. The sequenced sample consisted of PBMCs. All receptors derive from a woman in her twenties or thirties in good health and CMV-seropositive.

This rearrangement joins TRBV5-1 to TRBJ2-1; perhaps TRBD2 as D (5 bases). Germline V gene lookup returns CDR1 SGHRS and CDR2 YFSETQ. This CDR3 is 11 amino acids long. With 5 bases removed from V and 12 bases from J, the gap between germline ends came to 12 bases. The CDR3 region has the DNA TGCGCCAGCAGTCCAGGCCGGGGGCAGTTCTTC. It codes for CASSPGRGQFF.

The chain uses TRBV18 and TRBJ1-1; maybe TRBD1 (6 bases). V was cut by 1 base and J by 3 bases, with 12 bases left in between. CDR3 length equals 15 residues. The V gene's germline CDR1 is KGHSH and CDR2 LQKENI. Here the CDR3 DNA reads TGTGCCAGCTCACCACAAGGGGGGCGAGACACTGAAGCTTTCTTT. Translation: CASSPQGGRDTEAFF.

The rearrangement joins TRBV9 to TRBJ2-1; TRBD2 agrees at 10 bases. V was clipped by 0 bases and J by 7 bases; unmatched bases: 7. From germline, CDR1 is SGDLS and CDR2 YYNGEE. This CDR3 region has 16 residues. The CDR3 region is CASSVEPSGSGNEQFF. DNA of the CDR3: TGTGCCAGCAGCGTAGAGCCTAGCGGGAGCGGTAATGAGCAGTTCTTC.

CDR3: CASKYSDTEAFF. The CDR3 region has the DNA TGCGCCAGCAAGTATTCAGACACTGAAGCTTTCTTT. The chain links TRBV5-1 to TRBJ1-1; D unresolved. V lost 6 bases and J lost 3, with 9 bases in between. This CDR3 is built from 12 residues. The germline gives CDR1 SGHRS, CDR2 YFSETQ.

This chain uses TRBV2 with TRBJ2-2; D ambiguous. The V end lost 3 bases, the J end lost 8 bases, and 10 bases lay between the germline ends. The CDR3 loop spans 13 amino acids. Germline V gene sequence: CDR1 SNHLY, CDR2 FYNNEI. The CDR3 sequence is CASSDFRAGELFF. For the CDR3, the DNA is TGTGCCAGCAGTGATTTCCGGGCGGGGGAGCTGTTTTTT.

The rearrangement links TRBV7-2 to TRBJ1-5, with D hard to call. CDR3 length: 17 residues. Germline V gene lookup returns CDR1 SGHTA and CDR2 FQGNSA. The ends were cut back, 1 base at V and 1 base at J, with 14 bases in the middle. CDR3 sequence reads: CASSLGFRGRSNQPQHF. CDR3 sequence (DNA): TGTGCCAGCAGCTTAGGGTTTCGAGGGAGAAGCAATCAGCCCCAGCATTTT.

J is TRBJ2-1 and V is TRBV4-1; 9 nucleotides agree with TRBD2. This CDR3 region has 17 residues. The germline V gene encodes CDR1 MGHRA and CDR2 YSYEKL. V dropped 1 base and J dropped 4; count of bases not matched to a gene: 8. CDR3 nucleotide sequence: TGCGCCAGCAGCCAAGGTCGGGCGGGAGGGGCTTACAATGAGCAGTTCTTC. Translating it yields CASSQGRAGGAYNEQFF.

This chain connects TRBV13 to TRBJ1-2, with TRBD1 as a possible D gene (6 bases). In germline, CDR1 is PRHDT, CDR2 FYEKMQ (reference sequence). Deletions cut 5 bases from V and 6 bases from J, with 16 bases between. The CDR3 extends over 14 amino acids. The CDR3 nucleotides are TGTGCCAGCAGCGAGTGGGGGGGCAGGGATGGCTACACCTTC. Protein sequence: CASSEWGGRDGYTF.

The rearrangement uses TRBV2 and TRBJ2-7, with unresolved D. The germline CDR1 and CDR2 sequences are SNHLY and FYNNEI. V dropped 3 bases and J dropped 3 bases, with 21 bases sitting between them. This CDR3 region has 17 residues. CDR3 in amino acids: CASSDRMPVRLDYEQYF. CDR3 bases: TGTGCCAGCAGTGATAGGATGCCCGTCCGATTAGACTACGAGCAGTACTTC.

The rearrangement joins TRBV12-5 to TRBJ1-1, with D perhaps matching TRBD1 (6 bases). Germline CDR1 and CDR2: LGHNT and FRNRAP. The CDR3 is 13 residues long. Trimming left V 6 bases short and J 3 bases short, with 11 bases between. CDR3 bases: TGTGCTAGTGGGGCCAGGGGTTACACTGAAGCTTTCTTT. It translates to CASGARGYTEAFF. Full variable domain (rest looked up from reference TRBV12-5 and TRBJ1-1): DARVTQTPRHKVTEMGQEVTMRCQPILGHNTVFWYRQTMMQGLELLAYFRNRAPLDDSGMPKDRFSAEMPDATLATLKIQPSEPRDSAVYFCASGARGYTEAFFGQGTRLTVV.

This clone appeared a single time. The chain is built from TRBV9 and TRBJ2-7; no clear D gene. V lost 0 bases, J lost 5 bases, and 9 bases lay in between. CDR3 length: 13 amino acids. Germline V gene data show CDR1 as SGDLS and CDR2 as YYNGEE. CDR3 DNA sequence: TGTGCCAGCAGCGTAGGTGCGTTGGACGAGCAGTACTTC. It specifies CASSVGALDEQYF.

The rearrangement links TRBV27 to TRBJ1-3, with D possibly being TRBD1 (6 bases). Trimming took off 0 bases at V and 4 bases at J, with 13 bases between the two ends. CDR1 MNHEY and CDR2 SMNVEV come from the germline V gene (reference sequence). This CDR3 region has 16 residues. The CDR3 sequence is CASSLSQGTSGNTIYF. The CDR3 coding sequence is TGTGCCAGCAGTTTATCCCAGGGGACATCAGGAAACACCATATATTTT.

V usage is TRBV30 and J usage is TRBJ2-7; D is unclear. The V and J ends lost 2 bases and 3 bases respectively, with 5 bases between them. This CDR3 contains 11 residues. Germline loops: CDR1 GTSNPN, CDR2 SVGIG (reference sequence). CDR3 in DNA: TGTGCCTGGAGTCGACACTACGAGCAGTACTTC. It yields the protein CAWSRHYEQYF.

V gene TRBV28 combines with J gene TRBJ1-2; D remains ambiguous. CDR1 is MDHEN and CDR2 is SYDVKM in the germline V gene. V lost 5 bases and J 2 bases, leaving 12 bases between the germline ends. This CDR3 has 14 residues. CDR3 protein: CASSLSGRNYGYTF. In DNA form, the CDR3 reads TGTGCCAGCAGTCTCTCGGGAAGGAACTATGGCTACACCTTC.

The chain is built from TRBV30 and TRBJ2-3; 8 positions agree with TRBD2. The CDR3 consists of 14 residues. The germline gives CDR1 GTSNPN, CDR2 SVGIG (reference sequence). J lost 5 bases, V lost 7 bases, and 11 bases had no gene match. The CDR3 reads CASAGAGGVDTQYF. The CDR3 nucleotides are TGTGCCTCCGCTGGGGCGGGAGGAGTAGATACGCAGTATTTT.

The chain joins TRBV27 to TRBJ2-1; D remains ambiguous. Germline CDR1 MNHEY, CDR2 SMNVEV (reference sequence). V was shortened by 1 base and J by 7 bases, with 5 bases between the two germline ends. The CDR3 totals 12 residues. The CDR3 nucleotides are TGTGCCAGCAGTTTATTAGGGAATGAGCAGTTCTTC. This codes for CASSLLGNEQFF.

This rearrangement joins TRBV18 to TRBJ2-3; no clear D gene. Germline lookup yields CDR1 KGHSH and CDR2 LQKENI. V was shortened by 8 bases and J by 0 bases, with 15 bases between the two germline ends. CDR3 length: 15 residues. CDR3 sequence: CASKPRAGSTDTQYF. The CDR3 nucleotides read TGTGCCAGCAAACCTCGGGCCGGGAGCACAGATACGCAGTATTTT.

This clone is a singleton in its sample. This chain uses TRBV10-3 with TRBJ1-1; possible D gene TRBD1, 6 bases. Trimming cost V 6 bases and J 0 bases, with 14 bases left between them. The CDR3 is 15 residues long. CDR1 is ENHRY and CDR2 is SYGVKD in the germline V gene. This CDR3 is CAIRVRQEMNTEAFF. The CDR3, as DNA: TGTGCCATCAGAGTACGACAGGAGATGAACACTGAAGCTTTCTTT.

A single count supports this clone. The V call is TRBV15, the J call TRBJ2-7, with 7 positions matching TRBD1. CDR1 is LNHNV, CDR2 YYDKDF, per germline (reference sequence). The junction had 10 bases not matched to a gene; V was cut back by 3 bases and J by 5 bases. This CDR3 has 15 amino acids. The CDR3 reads CATSSPWGTGDEQYF. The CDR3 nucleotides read TGTGCCACCAGCAGTCCCTGGGGAACAGGGGACGAGCAGTACTTC.

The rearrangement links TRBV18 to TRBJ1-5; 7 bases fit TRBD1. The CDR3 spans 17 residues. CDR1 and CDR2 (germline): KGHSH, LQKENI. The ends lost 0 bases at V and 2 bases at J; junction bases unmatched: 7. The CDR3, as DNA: TGTGCCAGCTCACCACCGGGACTAACAGGGGGCAATCAGCCCCAGCATTTT. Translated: CASSPPGLTGGNQPQHF.

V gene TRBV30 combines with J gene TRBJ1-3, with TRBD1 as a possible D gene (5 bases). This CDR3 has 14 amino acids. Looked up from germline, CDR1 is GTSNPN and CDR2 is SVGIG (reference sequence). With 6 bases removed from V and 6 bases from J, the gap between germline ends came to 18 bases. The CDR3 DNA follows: TGTGCCTGCCTTCCGGGGGACTTTGTAAACACCATATATTTT. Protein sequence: CACLPGDFVNTIYF.

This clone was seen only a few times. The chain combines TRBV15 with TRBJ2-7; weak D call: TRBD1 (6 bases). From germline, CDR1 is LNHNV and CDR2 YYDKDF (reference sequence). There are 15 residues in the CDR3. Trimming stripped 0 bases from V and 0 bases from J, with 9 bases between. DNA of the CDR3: TGTGCCACCAGCAGAGATTTGACAGGCTCCTACGAGCAGTACTTC. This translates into CATSRDLTGSYEQYF.

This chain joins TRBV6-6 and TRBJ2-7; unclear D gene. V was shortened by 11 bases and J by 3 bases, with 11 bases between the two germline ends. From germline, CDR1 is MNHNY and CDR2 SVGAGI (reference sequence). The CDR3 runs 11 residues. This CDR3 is CAHGGSYEQYF. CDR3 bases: TGTGCCCACGGCGGTAGCTACGAGCAGTACTTC.